The 30 T cell receptor beta chains given below trace back to one sample, sequenced in a study of cytomegalovirus exposure and HLA in healthy donors. Amplification used 60 Vbeta primers and 13 Jbeta primers. Profiled with immunoSEQ multiplex PCR; TCRdb holds only in-frame clones, not every one. The sample lists 120,000 to 150,000 clones, about 79% occurring once. Sequenced: PBMCs. All receptors derive from a man aged 40-55 years in good health and CMV-seropositive.

The chain uses TRBV25-1 and TRBJ2-2; TRBD2 matches 9 bases. Germline CDR1 is MGHDK and CDR2 is SYGVNS. CDR3 length equals 15 residues. V shed 5 bases and J 3 bases; nucleotides not matched to a gene: 4. This chain's CDR3 is CASSLASGDTGELFF. DNA of the CDR3: TGTGCCAGCAGTCTGGCTAGCGGGGACACCGGGGAGCTGTTTTTT.

There are a few counts of this clone. The chain joins TRBV10-1 to TRBJ1-2; D may be TRBD1 (6 bases). Between the trimmed V and J ends, which lost 3 bases and 11 bases, there was a span of 22 bases. Germline V lookup: CDR1 WNHNN, CDR2 SYGVQD (reference sequence). This CDR3 comprises 15 residues. The CDR3 loop reads CASSEGAGTPSTYTF. As DNA, the CDR3 is TGCGCCAGCAGTGAAGGAGCCGGGACACCTTCCACTTACACCTTC.

The chain joins TRBV7-9 to TRBJ1-5, with D perhaps matching TRBD1 (6 bases). CDR3 length: 14 residues. Germline V CDR1 and CDR2: SEHNR, FQNEAQ (reference sequence). The V and J ends lost 5 bases and 7 bases respectively, with 15 bases between them. The CDR3 DNA reads TGTGCCAGCAGCCTGGGGGCAGGTGAACAGCCCCAGCATTTT. Translating gives CASSLGAGEQPQHF.

The V and J genes are TRBV7-9 and TRBJ1-1, with 8 nucleotides matching TRBD1. V shed 3 bases, J shed 7 bases, and the junction held 4 bases outside the gene matches. The germline V gene has CDR1 SEHNR and CDR2 FQNEAQ (reference sequence). The CDR3 length is 13 residues. As DNA, the CDR3 is TGTGCCAGCAGCTTCGGACAGGGCGGTGAAGCTTTCTTT. It codes for CASSFGQGGEAFF.

V gene TRBV5-1 combines with J gene TRBJ1-1, with D possibly TRBD1 on 6 matching bases. V lost 7 bases to trimming and J lost 3 bases, with 13 bases between them. The CDR3 covers 13 residues. Germline V gene sequence: CDR1 SGHRS, CDR2 YFSETQ. CDR3 sequence: CASGTGRDTEAFF. The CDR3 DNA sequence: TGCGCCAGCGGCACAGGGAGGGACACTGAAGCTTTCTTT. Supplemented by reference TRBV5-1 and TRBJ1-1, the full variable domain reads KAGVTQTPRYLIKTRGQQVTLSCSPISGHRSVSWYQQTPGQGLQFLFEYFSETQRNKGNFPGRFSGRQFSNSRSEMNVSTLELGDSALYLCASGTGRDTEAFFGQGTRLTVV.

The J gene is TRBJ1-5, the V gene TRBV19, with D uncertain. Trimming took off 3 bases at V and 6 bases at J, with 9 bases between the two ends. Germline CDR1 LNHDA, CDR2 SQIVND (reference sequence). CDR3 length: 13 residues. The chain's CDR3 is CASSMSYGQPQHF. Here the CDR3 DNA reads TGTGCCAGTAGTATGTCTTACGGTCAGCCCCAGCATTTT. Full variable domain (remainder filled in from reference TRBV19 and TRBJ1-5): DGGITQSPKYLFRKEGQNVTLSCEQNLNHDAMYWYRQDPGQGLRLIYYSQIVNDFQKGDIAEGYSVSREKKESFPLTVTSAQKNPTAFYLCASSMSYGQPQHFGDGTRLSIL.

The chain carries TRBV13 and TRBJ1-1; the D is unclear. The ends were cut back, 5 bases at V and 5 bases at J, with 15 bases in the middle. This CDR3 is 14 amino acids long. The germline V gene has CDR1 PRHDT and CDR2 FYEKMQ (reference sequence). The CDR3 bases are TGTGCCAGCAGCCCCCCTGCTCAGCGGACTGAAGCTTTCTTT. Its protein is CASSPPAQRTEAFF.

The chain recombines TRBV27 with TRBJ2-7; tentatively, D is TRBD2 (6 bases). The V end lost 4 bases, the J end lost 1 base, and 14 bases lay between the germline ends. Germline values: CDR1 MNHEY, CDR2 SMNVEV (reference sequence). The CDR3 consists of 15 residues. For the CDR3, the DNA is TGTGCCAGCAGTTCCCGGGGAGGCCTTTCCTACGAGCAGTACTTC. This encodes CASSSRGGLSYEQYF.

This chain uses TRBV29-1 with TRBJ2-1; TRBD2 matches at 8 bases. V shed 4 bases, J shed 0 bases, and the junction held 2 bases outside the gene matches. Germline V lookup: CDR1 SQVTM, CDR2 ANQGSEA. The CDR3 has 14 amino acids. CDR3 in amino acids: CSVVSGSSYNEQFF. DNA of the CDR3: TGCAGCGTTGTCAGCGGGAGCTCCTACAATGAGCAGTTCTTC.

This chain links TRBV11-2 with TRBJ2-5; a possible D gene is TRBD2 (6 bases). V was shortened by 7 bases and J by 1 base, with 13 bases between the two germline ends. CDR3 length equals 14 residues. CDR1 and CDR2 (germline): SGHAT, FQNNGV. CDR3 nucleotide sequence: TGTGCCAGCACGCGTGGGAGGTTCCAAGAGACCCAGTACTTC. It translates to CASTRGRFQETQYF.

The J gene is TRBJ1-5, the V gene TRBV19, with D maybe TRBD1 (6 bases). The germline gives CDR1 LNHDA, CDR2 SQIVND (reference sequence). Trimming took 5 bases from V and 8 from J, leaving 13 bases between them. This CDR3 contains 13 residues. CDR3 region: CASSPQGQEPQHF. CDR3 nucleotide sequence: TGTGCCAGTAGTCCACAGGGACAAGAGCCCCAGCATTTT.

This clone was found a few times. The chain employs TRBV29-1 and TRBJ1-1, with TRBD1 matching over 11 bases. J was trimmed by 5 bases and V by 3 bases; bases with no gene match: 2. CDR3 size: 13 residues. The germline V gene has CDR1 SQVTM and CDR2 ANQGSEA. This CDR3 reads CSVEGQGETEAFF. The DNA for the CDR3 is TGCAGCGTTGAGGGACAGGGGGAGACTGAAGCTTTCTTT.

The chain combines TRBV5-1 with TRBJ1-2; TRBD1 is a possible D gene (6 bases). V gave up 3 bases and J gave up 4 bases, with 19 bases separating them. Per germline, CDR1 SGHRS and CDR2 YFSETQ. The CDR3 runs 16 residues. CDR3 nucleotide sequence: TGCGCCAGCAGCTATTCCTCGGTGGCAGGGGCCTATGGCTACACCTTC. This encodes CASSYSSVAGAYGYTF.

This clone occurred once. The chain joins TRBV4-1 to TRBJ2-3; TRBD2 matches at 11 bases. Germline V gene lookup returns CDR1 MGHRA and CDR2 YSYEKL. CDR3 length: 17 amino acids. V lost 5 bases, J lost 8 bases, and 15 bases stayed unmatched. The CDR3 nucleotides are TGCGCCAGCAGCAATTCGGTAGCGGGGGGGAAGGCAGTTACGCAGTATTTT. It encodes CASSNSVAGGKAVTQYF.

The V and J genes are TRBV5-1 and TRBJ2-7; 7 bases are a match to TRBD2. The CDR3 totals 14 residues. J gave up 4 bases and V 3 bases, and 7 bases lay outside the gene matches. Germline lookup yields CDR1 SGHRS and CDR2 YFSETQ. CDR3 DNA: TGCGCCAGCAGCTGGAGCGGGGAGGGTTACGAGCAGTACTTC. Its translation: CASSWSGEGYEQYF.

The chain uses TRBV6-1 and TRBJ1-2, with a possible D match to TRBD1 (5 bases). CDR3 length equals 14 residues. The V end lost 8 bases, the J end lost 3 bases, and 16 bases lay between the germline ends. Looked up from germline, CDR1 is MNHNS and CDR2 is SASEGT. CDR3 in amino acids: CASARGFGDYGYTF. The CDR3 DNA sequence: TGTGCCAGCGCCCGGGGGTTTGGGGACTATGGCTACACCTTC.

V and J are TRBV6-4 and TRBJ2-1, with D possibly matching TRBD1 (5 bases). There are 14 residues in the CDR3. V lost 4 bases and J 6 bases, leaving 13 bases between the germline ends. CDR1 and CDR2 (germline): MRHNA, SNTAGT. CDR3 protein: CASSVSQGSNEQFF. In DNA form, the CDR3 reads TGTGCCAGCAGTGTAAGCCAGGGTAGCAATGAGCAGTTCTTC.

This CDR3 is CASSRGTFGNTIYF. The DNA of the CDR3 is TGCGCCAGCAGCCGGGGGACATTTGGAAACACCATATATTTT. The genes are TRBV4-1 and TRBJ1-3; TRBD1 is a possible D gene (6 bases). Germline CDR1 is MGHRA and CDR2 is YSYEKL. The CDR3 sequence is 14 residues long. Trimming took off 4 bases at V and 3 bases at J, with 10 bases between the two ends.

The chain recombines TRBV19 with TRBJ2-5, with 12 bases identical to TRBD2. The CDR3 has 16 amino acids. J was trimmed by 4 bases and V by 7 bases; bases with no gene match: 10. Germline V CDR1 and CDR2: LNHDA, SQIVND (reference sequence). CDR3 nucleotides: TGTGCCAGTACCGACTTGACTAGCGGGAGAGGAGAGACCCAGTACTTC. This codes for CASTDLTSGRGETQYF.

This clone showed up just a few times. The gene calls are TRBV5-6 and TRBJ1-5, with 8 bases lining up with TRBD1. The CDR3 loop spans 13 amino acids. Germline values: CDR1 SGHDT, CDR2 YYEEEE. V lost 3 bases and J lost 5; bases outside the gene matches: 1. CDR3 nucleotides: TGTGCCAGCAGCTCGGACAGGGATCAGCCCCAGCATTTT. As protein: CASSSDRDQPQHF.

This chain uses TRBV28 with TRBJ1-3; D not resolved. Germline V CDR1 and CDR2: MDHEN, SYDVKM. V was clipped by 3 bases and J by 0 bases, with 6 bases between them. The CDR3 is 14 residues long. This CDR3 reads CASSFESSGNTIYF. For the CDR3, the DNA is TGTGCCAGCAGTTTCGAGAGCTCTGGAAACACCATATATTTT.

The chain recombines TRBV7-9 with TRBJ1-3; 8 nucleotides agree with TRBD1. The CDR3 is 15 residues long. V trimming: 5 bases; J trimming: 4 bases; junction bases outside the gene matches: 7. Germline V CDR1 and CDR2: SEHNR, FQNEAQ (reference sequence). The CDR3 DNA follows: TGTGCCAGCAGCCCGGACAGGGCATTCGGAAACACCATATATTTT. Its translation is CASSPDRAFGNTIYF.

The chain is built from TRBV7-3 and TRBJ1-1; 9 bases align to TRBD1. Germline V lookup: CDR1 SGHTA, CDR2 FQGTGA. The CDR3 contains 16 residues. V gave up 4 bases and J gave up 2 bases; unmatched junction bases: 8. CDR3 protein: CASSSGQGRGNTEAFF. CDR3 DNA sequence: TGTGCCAGCAGCTCGGGACAGGGTAGGGGAAACACTGAAGCTTTCTTT.

This chain links TRBV19 with TRBJ2-2; the D gene is possibly TRBD1 (6 bases). The germline gives CDR1 LNHDA, CDR2 SQIVND (reference sequence). The CDR3 runs 13 residues. The CDR3 region has the DNA TGTGTCATTCAGGGACATAACACCGGGGAGCTGTTTTTT. Protein sequence: CVIQGHNTGELFF.

This chain joins TRBV5-6 and TRBJ1-1; 9 bases are a match to TRBD1. This CDR3 region has 17 residues. Germline trimming cut 1 base from V and 4 bases from J; bases unmatched to any gene: 11. CDR1 SGHDT and CDR2 YYEEEE come from the germline V gene. The CDR3 loop is CASSLRTGAKAATEAFF. CDR3 DNA sequence: TGTGCCAGCAGCTTGAGGACAGGGGCGAAGGCAGCCACTGAAGCTTTCTTT.

This chain joins TRBV18 and TRBJ2-1; 12 bases are a match to TRBD1. J was trimmed by 6 bases and V by 3 bases; bases with no gene match: 3. Germline loops: CDR1 KGHSH, CDR2 LQKENI. The CDR3 totals 15 residues. CDR3 DNA: TGTGCCAGCTCACCCGGGACAGGGGGCTTCAATGAGCAGTTCTTC. It yields the protein CASSPGTGGFNEQFF.

The chain employs TRBV11-2 and TRBJ1-1, with D unresolved. Germline values: CDR1 SGHAT, CDR2 FQNNGV. The CDR3 has 12 residues. Trimming took off 3 bases at V and 5 bases at J, with 7 bases between the two ends. The CDR3 sequence is CASSFSGTEAFF. In nucleotides, the CDR3 is TGTGCCAGCAGCTTTTCGGGGACTGAAGCTTTCTTT.

This rearrangement joins TRBV7-8 to TRBJ2-5; D not certain. The J call is doubtful: the DNA matches TRBJ2-7 better. The germline V gene has CDR1 SGHVS and CDR2 FQNEAQ. The CDR3 has 13 residues. The CDR3, as DNA: TGTGCCAGCAGCTTAGCGTCACGGTACGAGCAGTACTTC. Amino acid sequence: CASSLASRYEQYF.

The chain is built from TRBV9 and TRBJ1-1; D is possibly TRBD1 (6 bases). Germline values: CDR1 SGDLS, CDR2 YYNGEE. V lost 3 bases and J 3 bases, leaving 12 bases between the germline ends. CDR3 size: 14 residues. CDR3 region: CASSATGFDTEAFF. CDR3 coding DNA: TGTGCCAGCAGCGCTACAGGGTTCGACACTGAAGCTTTCTTT.

The V and J genes are TRBV4-2 and TRBJ2-1, with D possibly matching TRBD2 (6 bases). Looked up from germline, CDR1 is LGHNA and CDR2 is YNFKEQ. This CDR3 comprises 19 residues. V was cut by 0 bases and J by 3 bases, with 21 bases left in between. In nucleotides, the CDR3 is TGTGCCAGCAGCCAAGAACTACTGCTGGGGGGAGGCCACTACAATGAGCAGTTCTTC. Amino acids: CASSQELLLGGGHYNEQFF.